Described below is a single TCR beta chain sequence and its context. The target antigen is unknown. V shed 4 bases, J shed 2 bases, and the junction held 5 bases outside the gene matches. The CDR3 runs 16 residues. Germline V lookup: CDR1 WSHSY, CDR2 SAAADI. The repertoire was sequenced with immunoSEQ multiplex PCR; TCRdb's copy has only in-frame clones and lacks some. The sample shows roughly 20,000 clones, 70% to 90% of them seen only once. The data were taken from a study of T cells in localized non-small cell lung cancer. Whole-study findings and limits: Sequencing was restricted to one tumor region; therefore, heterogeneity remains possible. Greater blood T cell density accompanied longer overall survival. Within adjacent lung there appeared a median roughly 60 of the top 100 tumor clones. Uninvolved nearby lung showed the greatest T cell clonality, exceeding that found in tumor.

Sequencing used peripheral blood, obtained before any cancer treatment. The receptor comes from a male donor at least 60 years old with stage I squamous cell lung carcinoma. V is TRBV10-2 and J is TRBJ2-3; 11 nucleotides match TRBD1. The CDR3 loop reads CASSAGQGATTDTQYF. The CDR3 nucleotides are TGCGCCAGCAGTGCAGGACAGGGGGCTACCACAGATACGCAGTATTTT.